This T cell receptor beta chain emerged from a study of blood T cell repertoires in COVID-19. Germline V lookup: CDR1 MNHEY, CDR2 SMNVEV (reference sequence). This CDR3 is 15 amino acids long. Trimming took off 6 bases at V and 3 bases at J, with 15 bases between the two ends. Produced via immunoSEQ multiplex PCR; TCRdb's table is partial and in-frame only. The repertoire holds approximately 170,000 clones, with more than 60% as singletons. Sequencing was carried out using peripheral blood. The gene calls are TRBV27 and TRBJ1-3; D unresolved. This clonotype was sampled from a woman aged 50 to 60 with acute or convalescent COVID-19. The CDR3 reads CASRPAGGGGNTIYF. CDR3 coding DNA: TGTGCCAGCAGGCCGGCAGGAGGAGGTGGAAACACCATATATTTT.